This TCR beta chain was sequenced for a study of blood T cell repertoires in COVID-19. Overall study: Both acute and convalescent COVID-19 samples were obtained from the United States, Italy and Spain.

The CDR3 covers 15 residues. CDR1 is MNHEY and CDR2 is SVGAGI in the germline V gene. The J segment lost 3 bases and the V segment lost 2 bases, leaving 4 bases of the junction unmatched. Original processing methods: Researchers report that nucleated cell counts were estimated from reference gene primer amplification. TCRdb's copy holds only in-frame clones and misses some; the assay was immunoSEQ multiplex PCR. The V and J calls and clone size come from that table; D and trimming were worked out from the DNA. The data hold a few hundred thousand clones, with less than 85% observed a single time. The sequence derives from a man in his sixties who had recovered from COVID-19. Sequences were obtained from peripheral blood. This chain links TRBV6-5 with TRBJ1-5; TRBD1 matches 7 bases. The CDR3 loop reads CASSYEGADNQPQHF. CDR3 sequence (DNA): TGTGCCAGCAGTTACGAGGGGGCGGACAATCAGCCCCAGCATTTT.